The 28 T cell receptor beta chains below all came from one sample that was sequenced in a study of CD8 T cells in Susac syndrome. Reverse transcription used roughly 0.45 to 1 ug RNA and random hexamers. Each CDR3 protein is one row after TCRdb ran MiXCR on the immunoSEQ multiplex PCR reads. The sample lists 150,000 to 200,000 distinct CDR3 sequences, approximately 93% occurring once. Source material: CD4+ T cells from PBMCs. These receptors came from a human donor in good health.

The V gene is TRBV19, the J gene TRBJ2-1; 9 nucleotides match TRBD2. The CDR3 sequence is 14 residues long. J lost 9 bases, V lost 7 bases, and 10 bases had no gene match. The germline gives CDR1 LNHDA, CDR2 SQIVND (reference sequence). The CDR3 sequence: CASTAGGLGSEQFF. The CDR3 DNA reads TGTGCCAGTACCGCGGGGGGGCTAGGTAGTGAGCAGTTCTTC.

The chain is built from TRBV4-3 and TRBJ2-2; D unclear. The CDR3 extends over 13 amino acids. Germline assignment: CDR1 LGHNA and CDR2 YSLEER. The germline V and J ends were trimmed by 0 bases and 7 bases, with 6 bases remaining between them. Written as DNA, the CDR3 is TGCGCCAGCAGCCAAGATGGGTTCGGGGAGCTGTTTTTT. Amino acid sequence: CASSQDGFGELFF.

This clonotype was recorded only once. The chain is built from TRBV6-5 and TRBJ2-1; unclear D gene. CDR3 size: 15 residues. The germline CDR1 and CDR2 sequences are MNHEY and SVGAGI. The V end was cut by 0 bases, the J end by 6 bases, with 12 bases between. CDR3 loop: CASSYSLGGGNEQFF. CDR3 sequence (DNA): TGTGCCAGCAGTTACTCCTTGGGTGGTGGCAATGAGCAGTTCTTC.

The genes are TRBV10-3 and TRBJ2-3; D possibly corresponds to TRBD2 (5 bases). The CDR3 contains 13 residues. The V end lost 11 bases, the J end lost 5 bases, and 17 bases lay between the germline ends. Germline V lookup: CDR1 ENHRY, CDR2 SYGVKD. The CDR3 nucleotides read TGTGCCGTCCGGGGTAGCGTCGGAGATACGCAGTATTTT. This gives the protein CAVRGSVGDTQYF.

The chain links TRBV19 to TRBJ2-1; 10 bases fit TRBD2. Looked up from germline, CDR1 is LNHDA and CDR2 is SQIVND (reference sequence). V was clipped by 5 bases and J by 8 bases; unmatched bases: 12. The CDR3 runs to 16 residues. CDR3 DNA: TGTGCCAGTAGTGCGCCGGGACTAGCGAGCTTCGATGAGCAGTTCTTC. Translating gives CASSAPGLASFDEQFF.

This clonotype has more than one count but fewer than ten. The rearrangement uses TRBV29-1 and TRBJ1-2; possible D gene TRBD1, 5 bases. V was cut by 6 bases and J by 4 bases, with 9 bases left in between. CDR1 and CDR2 (germline): SQVTM, ANQGSEA. The CDR3 length is 11 residues. This CDR3 reads CSVGTGYGYTF. The CDR3 DNA reads TGCAGCGTCGGGACGGGCTATGGCTACACCTTC. The whole variable domain, filled in from reference TRBV29-1 and TRBJ1-2, reads SAVISQKPSRDICQRGTSLTIQCQVDSQVTMMFWYRQQPGQSLTLIATANQGSEATYESGFVIDKFPISRPNLTFSTLTVSNMSPEDSSIYLCSVGTGYGYTFGSGTRLTVV.

V usage is TRBV9 and J usage is TRBJ1-1; D not certain. The length of the CDR3 is 12 residues. In germline, CDR1 is SGDLS, CDR2 YYNGEE. V lost 7 bases to trimming and J lost 1 base, with 8 bases between them. The CDR3 DNA sequence: TGTGCCAGCGGCTCCTCGAACACTGAAGCTTTCTTT. It translates to CASGSSNTEAFF. Together with reference TRBV9 and TRBJ1-1, the CDR3 gives the full variable domain: DSGVTQTPKHLITATGQRVTLRCSPRSGDLSVYWYQQSLDQGLQFLIQYYNGEERAKGNILERFSAQQFPDLHSELNLSSLELGDSALYFCASGSSNTEAFFGQGTRLTVV.

The chain combines TRBV13 with TRBJ2-5, with 7 bases identical to TRBD2. Germline V gene lookup returns CDR1 PRHDT and CDR2 FYEKMQ (reference sequence). The ends lost 5 bases at V and 2 bases at J; junction bases unmatched: 5. The CDR3 contains 14 residues. The CDR3 loop reads CASSAHGGQETQYF. CDR3 DNA: TGTGCCAGCAGCGCCCACGGGGGGCAAGAGACCCAGTACTTC.

The chain employs TRBV5-6 and TRBJ2-1; D gene ambiguous. The CDR3 totals 13 residues. In germline, CDR1 is SGHDT, CDR2 YYEEEE. V was cut by 2 bases and J by 6 bases, with 9 bases left in between. The CDR3 nucleotides are TGTGCCAGCAGCTTCCCCACGGCCAATGAGCAGTTCTTC. Residues: CASSFPTANEQFF.

DNA of the CDR3: TGTGCCAGCACCTCCCGCGATGAGACCCAGTACTTC. This gives the protein CASTSRDETQYF. This chain links TRBV7-6 with TRBJ2-5; no clear D gene. The germline V gene encodes CDR1 SGHVS and CDR2 FNYEAQ. Trimming removed 7 bases at V and 5 bases at J, with 11 bases between. This CDR3 is built from 12 residues.

The gene calls are TRBV7-9 and TRBJ2-6, with TRBD1 identical over 9 bases. V was clipped by 7 bases and J by 0 bases; unmatched bases: 13. The CDR3 totals 19 residues. Germline V lookup: CDR1 SEHNR, CDR2 FQNEAQ (reference sequence). The DNA of the CDR3 is TGTGCCAGCACCTTTTCACAGGGGGCGGTTATCTCTGGGGCCAACGTCCTGACTTTC. This sequence encodes CASTFSQGAVISGANVLTF.

V is TRBV4-2 and J is TRBJ1-2; D may be TRBD1 (6 bases). Germline assignment: CDR1 LGHNA and CDR2 YNFKEQ. The V end lost 0 bases, the J end lost 2 bases, and 10 bases lay between the germline ends. The length of the CDR3 is 15 residues. CDR3 sequence (DNA): TGTGCCAGCAGCCAAGATCTCAGGGGAAACTATGGCTACACCTTC. Translating gives CASSQDLRGNYGYTF.

This clonotype was picked up one time. The CDR3 bases are TGTGCCAGCAGATTAAACAGGCCCGAAGAGACCCAGTACTTC. It is translated as CASRLNRPEETQYF. The chain carries TRBV6-5 and TRBJ2-5; D may be TRBD1 (5 bases). Trimming removed 6 bases at V and 3 bases at J, with 14 bases between. Germline lookup yields CDR1 MNHEY and CDR2 SVGAGI. The CDR3 covers 14 residues.

The chain combines TRBV7-9 with TRBJ1-3, with 8 positions matching TRBD1. The CDR3 extends over 13 amino acids. Germline V gives CDR1 SEHNR, CDR2 FQNEAQ (reference sequence). The trim removed 5 bases at V and 4 bases at J, leaving 1 base unmatched. The CDR3 here is CASSGDRGNTIYF. DNA for the CDR3: TGTGCCAGCAGCGGGGACAGGGGAAACACCATATATTTT.

This chain joins TRBV3-1 and TRBJ2-3, with D perhaps TRBD2 (6 bases). V was clipped by 5 bases and J by 3 bases, with 9 bases between them. The CDR3 has 13 residues. CDR1 and CDR2 (germline): LGHDT, YNNKEL (reference sequence). The CDR3 sequence: CASSATRTDTQYF. The CDR3 bases are TGTGCCAGCAGCGCGACTAGGACAGATACGCAGTATTTT.

The V call is TRBV7-8, the J call TRBJ2-3; 9 bases map to TRBD2. This CDR3 comprises 15 residues. The germline gives CDR1 SGHVS, CDR2 FQNEAQ. J was trimmed by 7 bases and V by 5 bases; bases with no gene match: 10. The CDR3 bases are TGTGCCAGCAGCGAGGGGGGGACTAGCTTCAATACGCAGTATTTT. It yields the protein CASSEGGTSFNTQYF.

The chain carries TRBV7-3 and TRBJ2-3, with TRBD2 matching over 10 bases. This CDR3 region has 14 residues. The V segment lost 2 bases and the J segment 5 bases; nucleotides outside the gene matches: 1. Germline-derived CDR1 and CDR2 are SGHTA and FQGTGA. CDR3 sequence reads: CASSLGLAVDTQYF. The CDR3 DNA sequence: TGTGCCAGCAGCTTAGGACTAGCGGTAGATACGCAGTATTTT.

The CDR3 DNA reads as TGTGCCAGTTTAGCGGGGACCTCCTACGAGCAGTACTTC. Its protein is CASLAGTSYEQYF. This chain joins TRBV28 and TRBJ2-7; TRBD2 agrees at 8 bases. CDR1 and CDR2 (germline): MDHEN, SYDVKM. V lost 9 bases, J lost 0 bases, and 4 bases stayed unmatched. The CDR3 is 13 amino acids.

The CDR3 loop reads CASSQTQGATEAFF. CDR3 DNA: TGTGCCAGCAGTCAGACCCAGGGGGCGACTGAAGCTTTCTTT. The chain couples TRBV12-3 or TRBV12-4 to TRBJ1-1; 8 bases fit TRBD1. V shed 5 bases and J 5 bases; nucleotides not matched to a gene: 7. The CDR3 is 14 amino acids.

This clonotype was picked up one time. The chain employs TRBV20-1 and TRBJ1-1; 7 nucleotides align to TRBD1. J was trimmed by 4 bases and V by 6 bases; bases with no gene match: 5. Germline CDR1 is DFQATT and CDR2 is SNEGSKA (reference sequence). The CDR3 spans 12 residues. CDR3 nucleotides: TGCAGTGCCCCCGACAGGGCCACTGAAGCTTTCTTT. As protein: CSAPDRATEAFF.

The chain couples TRBV1 to TRBJ1-4; the table gives TRBD1 as D, unverified against the DNA. TRBV1 represents a pseudogene. This CDR3 is built from 16 residues. CDR3 nucleotide sequence: TGCACCAGCAGCCGCAACCGGGACAGGGGGAAGGAAAAACTGTTTTTT. It is translated as CTSSRNRDRGKEKLFF.

The chain employs TRBV29-1 and TRBJ2-4, with 8 bases lining up with TRBD2. This CDR3 has 15 residues. Germline V lookup: CDR1 SQVTM, CDR2 ANQGSEA. Trimming took 2 bases from V and 3 from J; bases not matched to a gene: 6. The CDR3 DNA reads TGCAGCGTTGAAAGGGCGGGGGGAGGCAAAAACATTCAGTACTTC. Translating it yields CSVERAGGGKNIQYF.

The chain links TRBV11-2 to TRBJ1-6, with D perhaps matching TRBD1 (5 bases). The germline CDR1 and CDR2 sequences are SGHAT and FQNNGV. The V gene lost 6 bases and the J gene lost 0 bases, with 12 bases spanning the gap. The CDR3 is 16 amino acids. This CDR3 reads CASRIWGSSYNSPLHF. As DNA, the CDR3 is TGTGCCAGCAGGATATGGGGCAGCTCCTATAATTCACCCCTCCACTTT.

The chain uses TRBV7-2 and TRBJ2-1, with D perhaps matching TRBD1 (5 bases). The length of the CDR3 is 12 residues. The ends were cut back, 5 bases at V and 12 bases at J, with 14 bases in the middle. CDR1 is SGHTA, CDR2 FQGNSA, per germline. CDR3 nucleotides: TGTGCCAGCAGCCCACAGGCAGTGGGGCAGTTCTTC. It translates to CASSPQAVGQFF.

This rearrangement joins TRBV28 to TRBJ1-1; D remains unclear. CDR1 is MDHEN, CDR2 SYDVKM, per germline. The ends were cut back, 8 bases at V and 0 bases at J, with 10 bases in the middle. There are 13 residues in the CDR3. The CDR3: CASRPPMNTEAFF. The CDR3 region has the DNA TGTGCCAGCCGTCCCCCCATGAACACTGAAGCTTTCTTT.

The J gene is TRBJ2-4, the V gene TRBV12-3 or TRBV12-4; 9 bases are a match to TRBD1. V was clipped by 5 bases and J by 2 bases; unmatched bases: 7. This CDR3 comprises 16 residues. The CDR3 sequence: CASSPGTGRTKNIQYF. As DNA, the CDR3 is TGTGCCAGCAGTCCTGGGACAGGGAGGACCAAAAACATTCAGTACTTC.

This chain uses TRBV6-2 or TRBV6-3 with TRBJ2-5; D unresolved. V was cut by 7 bases and J by 1 base, with 10 bases left in between. The CDR3 extends over 13 amino acids. Germline loops: CDR1 MNHEY, CDR2 SVGEGT. The DNA for the CDR3 is TGTGCCAGCACTCGAAGACTCCAAGAGACCCAGTACTTC. This encodes CASTRRLQETQYF.

The chain uses TRBV4-3 and TRBJ2-6; possibly TRBD2 for D (6 bases). The CDR3 is made up of 16 amino acids. The germline V and J ends were trimmed by 4 bases and 3 bases, with 13 bases remaining between them. Per germline, CDR1 LGHNA and CDR2 YSLEER. The CDR3 DNA reads TGCGCCAGCAGCCTGACCGGAGGGGTTGGGGCCAACGTCCTGACTTTC. Protein: CASSLTGGVGANVLTF.